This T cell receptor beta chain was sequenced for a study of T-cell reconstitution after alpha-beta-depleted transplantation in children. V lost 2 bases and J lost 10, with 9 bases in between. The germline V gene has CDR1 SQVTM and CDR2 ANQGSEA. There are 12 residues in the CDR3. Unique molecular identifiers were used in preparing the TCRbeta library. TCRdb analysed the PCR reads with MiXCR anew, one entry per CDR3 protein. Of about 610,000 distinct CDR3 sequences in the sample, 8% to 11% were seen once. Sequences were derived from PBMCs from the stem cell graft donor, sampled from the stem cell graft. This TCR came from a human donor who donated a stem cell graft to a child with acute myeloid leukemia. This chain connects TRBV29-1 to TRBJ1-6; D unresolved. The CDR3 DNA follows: TGCAGCGTTGAAAATGGGAAGTCACCCCTCCACTTT. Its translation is CSVENGKSPLHF.